The 31 T cell receptor beta chains in this list originate from one sample, sequenced in a study of T cells in lung cancer brain metastases. Measured with immunoSEQ multiplex PCR; TCRdb has only the in-frame clones, and not every one. The sample has fewer than 6,500 clones, 70% to 90% seen once; the top ten hold roughly 3.9%. Material: tumor tissue from the primary lung tumor. The receptors shown here come from a man between 65 and 85 years old with non-small cell lung cancer.

The chain joins TRBV6-5 to TRBJ1-1; D uncertain. Germline CDR1 MNHEY, CDR2 SVGAGI. CDR3 length equals 13 residues. V was cut by 7 bases and J by 3 bases, with 12 bases left in between. The CDR3 region is CASTGRVYTEAFF. The CDR3 DNA is TGTGCCAGCACAGGTAGAGTATACACTGAAGCTTTCTTT.

The sample holds one count of this clone. The junction differs from germline at one of its ends, possibly a read error. Other nucleotide sequences in the sample specify the same CDR3. The chain couples TRBV7-2 to TRBJ2-2; D ambiguous. In germline, CDR1 is SGHTA, CDR2 FQGNSA. This CDR3 spans 13 amino acids. CDR3 loop: CASSLVYSGELFF. The CDR3 DNA reads TGTGCCAGCAGCTTAGTGTATTCCGGAGAGCTGTTTTTT.

This clone appeared a few times. This rearrangement joins TRBV5-1 to TRBJ2-3; tentatively, D is TRBD1 or TRBD2 (5 bases each). CDR3 length equals 15 residues. V shed 0 bases and J shed 2 bases, with 10 bases lying between them. Germline V gene lookup returns CDR1 SGHRS and CDR2 YFSETQ. The DNA of the CDR3 is TGCGCCAGCAGCTTGGGCAGGGAGTTCACAGATACGCAGTATTTT. Translated: CASSLGREFTDTQYF.

The chain links TRBV25-1 to TRBJ2-1; 10 bases agree with TRBD1. This CDR3 is 12 amino acids long. The germline gives CDR1 MGHDK, CDR2 SYGVNS. With 11 bases clipped from V and 8 bases from J, the junction kept 6 bases outside the gene matches. Here the CDR3 reads CAVGTGAYEQFF. The CDR3 nucleotides are TGTGCCGTCGGGACAGGGGCTTATGAGCAGTTCTTC.

The gene calls are TRBV5-1 and TRBJ2-3; 13 bases are shared with TRBD2. Germline-derived CDR1 and CDR2 are SGHRS and YFSETQ. With 4 bases clipped from V and 3 bases from J, the junction kept 8 bases outside the gene matches. This CDR3 contains 17 residues. CDR3 region: CASSLGLAGVRTDTQYF. Here the CDR3 DNA reads TGCGCCAGCAGCCTCGGACTAGCGGGAGTAAGGACAGATACGCAGTATTTT. Full variable domain (remainder filled in from reference TRBV5-1 and TRBJ2-3): KAGVTQTPRYLIKTRGQQVTLSCSPISGHRSVSWYQQTPGQGLQFLFEYFSETQRNKGNFPGRFSGRQFSNSRSEMNVSTLELGDSALYLCASSLGLAGVRTDTQYFGPGTRLTVL.

This rearrangement joins TRBV6-6 to TRBJ1-5; 7 bases map to TRBD1. The length of the CDR3 is 13 residues. CDR1 MNHNY and CDR2 SVGAGI come from the germline V gene (reference sequence). After removal of 9 bases from V and 2 bases from J, the junction contained 4 bases not matched to a gene. The CDR3 nucleotides read TGTGCCAGTCGGGACAGAGGCAATCAGCCCCAGCATTTT. It translates to CASRDRGNQPQHF.

The chain links TRBV7-3 to TRBJ2-3; 7 nucleotides agree with TRBD1. Germline CDR1 is SGHTA and CDR2 is FQGTGA. V was pared by 5 bases and J by 4 bases, with 9 bases of the junction left unmatched. There are 15 residues in the CDR3. The DNA of the CDR3 is TGTGCCAGCAGCCACACAACAGGGGACCCAGATACGCAGTATTTT. Translated, it gives CASSHTTGDPDTQYF.

Regarding this clone: At one boundary the junction diverges from the germline segment, which might be a read error. The chain carries TRBV7-2 and TRBJ1-1; D ambiguous. The germline V gene has CDR1 SGHTA and CDR2 FQGNSA. The CDR3 has 11 amino acids. This CDR3 reads CASSPNAEAFF. The CDR3 DNA follows: TGTGCCAGCAGCCCGAACGCTGAAGCTTTCTTT.

This chain links TRBV9 with TRBJ2-3; 9 nucleotides align to TRBD1. The CDR3 length is 14 residues. J was trimmed by 6 bases and V by 4 bases; bases with no gene match: 6. Germline CDR1 is SGDLS and CDR2 is YYNGEE. CDR3 sequence: CASSTRQGGDTQYF. The DNA of the CDR3 is TGTGCCAGCAGCACACGACAGGGGGGGGATACGCAGTATTTT.

J is TRBJ2-4 and V is TRBV5-4; no reliable D call. The CDR3 length is 15 residues. The V gene lost 0 bases and the J gene lost 3 bases, with 10 bases spanning the gap. Germline V lookup: CDR1 SGHNT, CDR2 YYREEE (reference sequence). The CDR3 is CASSLGVSGKNIQYF. CDR3 bases: TGTGCCAGCAGCTTGGGAGTTTCAGGCAAAAACATTCAGTACTTC.

V is TRBV5-1 and J is TRBJ1-4, with a weak D call TRBD1 (5 bases). Per the germline V gene, CDR1 is SGHRS and CDR2 is YFSETQ. This CDR3 spans 16 amino acids. The germline V and J ends were trimmed by 5 bases and 0 bases, with 14 bases remaining between them. The CDR3 loop is CASRGAGLATNEKLFF. CDR3 nucleotides: TGCGCCAGCAGAGGGGCAGGGCTTGCAACTAATGAAAAACTGTTTTTT. Variable domain in full (rest from reference TRBV5-1 and TRBJ1-4): KAGVTQTPRYLIKTRGQQVTLSCSPISGHRSVSWYQQTPGQGLQFLFEYFSETQRNKGNFPGRFSGRQFSNSRSEMNVSTLELGDSALYLCASRGAGLATNEKLFFGSGTQLSVL.

This clone was found once. The rearrangement uses TRBV15 and TRBJ1-2, with D perhaps matching TRBD1 (6 bases). The CDR3 sequence is 15 residues long. V was pared by 0 bases and J by 4 bases, with 12 bases between. Germline loops: CDR1 LNHNV, CDR2 YYDKDF (reference sequence). The CDR3 sequence is CATSREGARGYGYTF. The CDR3 nucleotides read TGTGCCACCAGCAGAGAGGGGGCGCGCGGCTATGGCTACACCTTC.

This clone was recorded once. The chain is built from TRBV5-1 and TRBJ1-2; D might be TRBD1 (5 bases). V lost 4 bases to trimming and J lost 8 bases, with 15 bases between them. Looked up from germline, CDR1 is SGHRS and CDR2 is YFSETQ. This CDR3 is 13 amino acids long. The CDR3 reads CASSLQGMGGYTF. The CDR3, as DNA: TGCGCCAGCAGCCTTCAGGGAATGGGGGGCTACACCTTC.

The chain links TRBV2 to TRBJ2-5, with 7 bases fitting TRBD2. The junction had 7 bases not matched to a gene; V was cut back by 1 base and J by 5 bases. Germline V CDR1 and CDR2: SNHLY, FYNNEI. The length of the CDR3 is 15 residues. CDR3 loop: CASSEEVGGPETQYF. CDR3 nucleotide sequence: TGTGCCAGCAGTGAAGAGGTGGGAGGGCCCGAGACCCAGTACTTC.

The chain recombines TRBV19 with TRBJ2-7; D possibly corresponds to TRBD2 (6 bases). Per the germline V gene, CDR1 is LNHDA and CDR2 is SQIVND (reference sequence). The CDR3 is 13 amino acids. The ends were cut back, 5 bases at V and 4 bases at J, with 12 bases in the middle. The CDR3 spells CASSWGESYEQYF. For the CDR3, the DNA is TGTGCCAGTAGTTGGGGGGAATCGTACGAGCAGTACTTC.

The chain employs TRBV19 and TRBJ1-2; 8 bases are shared with TRBD1. The germline V gene has CDR1 LNHDA and CDR2 SQIVND (reference sequence). This CDR3 contains 17 residues. Trimming cost V 0 bases and J 5 bases; bases outside gene matches: 11. The CDR3 loop is CASSIDYGQGALYGYTF. DNA of the CDR3: TGTGCCAGTAGTATAGATTATGGGCAGGGGGCTTTGTATGGCTACACCTTC.

The chain is built from TRBV2 and TRBJ1-5, with D perhaps matching TRBD1 (5 bases). V dropped 1 base and J dropped 2 bases, with 12 bases sitting between them. Germline CDR1 SNHLY, CDR2 FYNNEI. The CDR3 loop spans 16 amino acids. The CDR3 region has the DNA TGTGCCAGCAGTGAAGGTGGGGGGTTAGGCAATCAGCCCCAGCATTTT. Protein: CASSEGGGLGNQPQHF.

The rearrangement links TRBV10-1 to TRBJ1-5; 7 bases fit TRBD1. The junction had 7 bases not matched to a gene; V was cut back by 6 bases and J by 2 bases. The germline V gene has CDR1 WNHNN and CDR2 SYGVQD (reference sequence). This CDR3 has 15 residues. Here the CDR3 reads CASSRQGGGNQPQHF. CDR3 DNA: TGCGCCAGCAGCCGACAGGGTGGAGGCAATCAGCCCCAGCATTTT.

The chain is built from TRBV9 and TRBJ1-3, with D unclear. This CDR3 is 15 amino acids long. The ends were cut back, 0 bases at V and 2 bases at J, with 9 bases in the middle. Germline CDR1 and CDR2: SGDLS and YYNGEE. The CDR3 sequence is CASSVDHSTGNTIYF. CDR3 in DNA: TGTGCCAGCAGCGTAGATCACTCCACTGGAAACACCATATATTTT.

The CDR3 reads CASSLLLTEKLFF. The CDR3 region has the DNA TGTGCCAGCAGCTTACTACTGACTGAAAAACTGTTTTTT. The chain employs TRBV13 and TRBJ1-4; D gene uncertain. V lost 2 bases and J 7 bases, leaving 8 bases between the germline ends. The CDR3 is 13 amino acids. Germline CDR1 reads PRHDT; CDR2 reads FYEKMQ (reference sequence).

This clone came up once. The chain recombines TRBV9 with TRBJ2-2; TRBD2 aligns across 13 bases. The CDR3 contains 17 residues. Germline CDR1 reads SGDLS; CDR2 reads YYNGEE. V trimming: 4 bases; J trimming: 5 bases; junction bases outside the gene matches: 8. CDR3 sequence: CASSITSGGASTGELFF. The CDR3 DNA follows: TGTGCCAGCAGCATCACTAGCGGGGGGGCGAGTACCGGGGAGCTGTTTTTT.

A few counts support this clone. The chain uses TRBV6-6 and TRBJ1-3; D is perhaps TRBD1 (6 bases). V lost 4 bases and J lost 0, with 7 bases in between. The CDR3 runs to 14 residues. The germline V gene encodes CDR1 MNHNY and CDR2 SVGAGI (reference sequence). The CDR3 loop is CASSSQGSGNTIYF. CDR3 coding DNA: TGTGCCAGCAGTTCACAGGGCTCTGGAAACACCATATATTTT.

This rearrangement joins TRBV5-1 to TRBJ2-7, with TRBD2 matching over 10 bases. V was clipped by 0 bases and J by 3 bases; unmatched bases: 3. The germline gives CDR1 SGHRS, CDR2 YFSETQ. This CDR3 region has 15 residues. In nucleotides, the CDR3 is TGCGCCAGCAGCTTGGGTCTAGCGGGAGACTACGAGCAGTACTTC. This sequence encodes CASSLGLAGDYEQYF.

This rearrangement joins TRBV10-2 to TRBJ1-3; 8 bases line up with TRBD1. Per the germline V gene, CDR1 is WSHSY and CDR2 is SAAADI. There are 15 residues in the CDR3. The trim removed 8 bases at V and 0 bases at J, leaving 6 bases unmatched. The CDR3 reads CASATGESSGNTIYF. CDR3 nucleotide sequence: TGCGCCAGCGCGACAGGGGAGAGCTCTGGAAACACCATATATTTT.

The genes are TRBV7-2 and TRBJ1-2; D gene unclear. This CDR3 is built from 13 residues. V was cut by 1 base and J by 7 bases, with 10 bases left in between. The germline gives CDR1 SGHTA, CDR2 FQGNSA. The CDR3 sequence: CASSLESKGGYTF. CDR3 sequence (DNA): TGTGCCAGCAGCTTAGAGTCGAAGGGTGGCTACACCTTC.

The chain has TRBV6-1 and TRBJ2-7; D remains ambiguous. The germline CDR1 and CDR2 sequences are MNHNS and SASEGT. V was clipped by 3 bases and J by 5 bases, with 5 bases between them. The CDR3 has 11 amino acids. The CDR3 coding sequence is TGTGCCAGCAGTGATTGGAACGAGCAGTACTTC. Residues: CASSDWNEQYF.

CDR3 region: CASSRQGARLGTEAFF. The CDR3 DNA reads TGTGCCAGCTCGCGGCAAGGGGCCAGGTTAGGAACTGAAGCTTTCTTT. This chain uses TRBV2 with TRBJ1-1, with D maybe TRBD1 (5 bases). The V gene lost 8 bases and the J gene lost 5 bases, with 24 bases spanning the gap. CDR1 is SNHLY, CDR2 FYNNEI, per germline. CDR3 length: 16 amino acids.

The chain is built from TRBV6-6 and TRBJ2-7; D is unclear. Per germline, CDR1 MNHNY and CDR2 SVGAGI (reference sequence). V lost 10 bases and J lost 3, with 10 bases in between. This CDR3 is 11 amino acids long. The DNA of the CDR3 is TGTGCCACCCTGCGGAACTACGAGCAGTACTTC. This encodes CATLRNYEQYF.

V is TRBV7-3 and J is TRBJ1-1, with no clear D. Germline V gene sequence: CDR1 SGHTA, CDR2 FQGTGA. V was pared by 0 bases and J by 7 bases, with 6 bases between. This CDR3 is 12 amino acids long. CDR3 sequence reads: CASSLTPGEAFF. The CDR3 nucleotides are TGTGCCAGCAGCTTAACCCCGGGTGAAGCTTTCTTT.

This chain uses TRBV7-6 with TRBJ2-3, with unresolved D. Trimming cost V 5 bases and J 4 bases, with 4 bases left between them. Germline V gene data show CDR1 as SGHVS and CDR2 as FNYEAQ. This CDR3 has 11 residues. In DNA, the CDR3 is TGTGCCAGCAGCGTCGCAGATACGCAGTATTTT. Its translation: CASSVADTQYF.

This clone was recorded a few times. The gene calls are TRBV7-2 and TRBJ2-5; the D is unclear. This CDR3 is 13 amino acids long. CDR1 SGHTA and CDR2 FQGNSA come from the germline V gene. The ends were cut back, 0 bases at V and 2 bases at J, with 4 bases in the middle. CDR3 amino acids: CASSLARQETQYF. DNA for the CDR3: TGTGCCAGCAGCTTAGCACGTCAAGAGACCCAGTACTTC.